The 26 T cell receptor beta chains below come from one sample, sequenced in a study of T cell responses to AZD1222 COVID-19 vaccine. Profiling relied on immunoSEQ multiplex PCR, and the TCRdb table lists in-frame clones only, not all of them. The sample has about 180,000 clones, 92% seen once. Specimen: peripheral blood, collected 28 days after the second AZD1222 dose. The receptors shown here come from an adult who received the AZD1222 COVID-19 vaccine.

This clone appeared once. The chain combines TRBV7-5 with TRBJ1-2; TRBD1, the table's D call, was not compared with the DNA. TRBV7-5 is a known pseudogene. This CDR3 region has 17 residues. CDR3 loop: CARSLRQGKGANYGYTF. The CDR3 coding sequence is TGTGCCAGAAGCCTCCGACAGGGAAAGGGGGCTAACTATGGCTACACCTTC.

The rearrangement links TRBV18 to TRBJ1-5, with 7 positions matching TRBD1. CDR3 size: 16 residues. V was pared by 4 bases and J by 1 base, with 7 bases of the junction left unmatched. Per germline, CDR1 KGHSH and CDR2 LQKENI. The CDR3 DNA follows: TGTGCCAGCTCACGGGAACAGGGGACGAGCAATCAGCCCCAGCATTTT. Amino acid sequence: CASSREQGTSNQPQHF.

This clone was seen a single time. V and J are TRBV11-3 and TRBJ2-3; 13 positions agree with TRBD2. The germline V gene encodes CDR1 SGHNT and CDR2 YENEEA. This CDR3 has 16 amino acids. After removal of 3 bases from V and 4 bases from J, the junction contained 4 bases not matched to a gene. In nucleotides, the CDR3 is TGTGCCAGCAGCTTCCGGACTAGCGGGGGATCAGATACGCAGTATTTT. This encodes CASSFRTSGGSDTQYF.

This clone was found once. Here the CDR3 reads CATSRDPGSREKLFF. CDR3 nucleotides: TGTGCCACCAGCAGAGATCCAGGGTCAAGGGAAAAACTGTTTTTT. The chain is built from TRBV15 and TRBJ1-4; possibly TRBD1 for D (5 bases). Between the trimmed V and J ends, which lost 0 bases and 8 bases, there was a span of 13 bases. The CDR3 spans 15 residues. Germline V lookup: CDR1 LNHNV, CDR2 YYDKDF (reference sequence).

V is TRBV4-1 and J is TRBJ2-2, with D uncertain. Trimming removed 2 bases at V and 4 bases at J, with 11 bases between. CDR1 and CDR2 from the germline V gene are MGHRA and YSYEKL. CDR3 length: 15 amino acids. The CDR3 sequence is CASSQWTSSTGELFF. In DNA, the CDR3 is TGCGCCAGCAGCCAATGGACCTCGAGCACCGGGGAGCTGTTTTTT.

This chain connects TRBV6-5 to TRBJ2-5; 8 positions match TRBD2. Germline V CDR1 and CDR2: MNHEY, SVGAGI. The trim removed 7 bases at V and 5 bases at J, leaving 9 bases unmatched. This CDR3 region has 14 residues. CDR3 DNA: TGTGCCAGCACCCACGGACTAGCCGGCGAGACCCAGTACTTC. This sequence encodes CASTHGLAGETQYF.

CDR3 amino acids: CASRRGSGETQYF. The CDR3 DNA reads TGTGCCAGCCGGCGGGGGTCCGGAGAGACCCAGTACTTC. V is TRBV19 and J is TRBJ2-5; 7 positions agree with TRBD2. J gave up 4 bases and V 9 bases, and 8 bases lay outside the gene matches. The CDR3 is 13 residues long. The germline V gene has CDR1 LNHDA and CDR2 SQIVND (reference sequence).

The chain couples TRBV6-5 to TRBJ1-1; 9 nucleotides match TRBD1. Germline V gives CDR1 MNHEY, CDR2 SVGAGI. With 6 bases clipped from V and 4 bases from J, the junction kept 3 bases outside the gene matches. This CDR3 is 13 amino acids long. The CDR3 coding sequence is TGTGCCAGCAGGGGGACAGGGTTCACTGAAGCTTTCTTT. Translated: CASRGTGFTEAFF.

The chain uses TRBV2 and TRBJ1-6; D is unclear. The V and J ends lost 8 bases and 8 bases respectively, with 13 bases between them. The germline CDR1 and CDR2 sequences are SNHLY and FYNNEI. The CDR3 is 13 amino acids. The CDR3 DNA reads TGTGCCAGCGGTGCCGAGAAGGATTCACCCCTCCACTTT. Its protein is CASGAEKDSPLHF.

The genes are TRBV3-1 (or the pseudogene TRBV3-2) and TRBJ2-1; D is perhaps TRBD2 (5 bases). V gave up 3 bases and J gave up 12 bases, with 9 bases separating them. This CDR3 is built from 11 residues. Germline assignment: CDR1 LGHDT and CDR2 YNNKEL (reference sequence). CDR3 in DNA: TGTGCCAGCAGCCACGCCAGCGGGCAGTTCTTC. Its translation is CASSHASGQFF.

As for this clone: Additional DNA sequences in this sample encode the identical CDR3. The gene calls are TRBV5-1 and TRBJ2-6, with D perhaps TRBD2 (5 bases). Germline-derived CDR1 and CDR2 are SGHRS and YFSETQ. V was shortened by 0 bases and J by 4 bases, with 14 bases between the two germline ends. The CDR3 loop spans 17 amino acids. The chain's CDR3 is CASSLAGVGSGANVLTF. In nucleotides, the CDR3 is TGCGCCAGCAGCTTGGCCGGGGTGGGATCCGGGGCCAACGTCCTGACTTTC.

This rearrangement joins TRBV19 to TRBJ1-3, with D unresolved. V lost 6 bases and J 4 bases, leaving 13 bases between the germline ends. Germline CDR1 and CDR2: LNHDA and SQIVND (reference sequence). The CDR3 loop spans 14 amino acids. The CDR3, as DNA: TGTGCCAGTAGGACGACAAGGTCGGGAAACACCATATATTTT. It specifies CASRTTRSGNTIYF.

The chain recombines TRBV6-5 with TRBJ1-4, with TRBD1 as a possible D gene (5 bases). The CDR3 extends over 12 amino acids. V dropped 6 bases and J dropped 8 bases, with 10 bases sitting between them. Germline CDR1 MNHEY, CDR2 SVGAGI. The CDR3 region is CASRDDSEKLFF. The CDR3 DNA is TGTGCCAGCAGGGATGACAGCGAAAAACTGTTTTTT.

V usage is TRBV7-2 and J usage is TRBJ2-3; 7 positions agree with TRBD2. V shed 5 bases, J shed 4 bases, and the junction held 6 bases outside the gene matches. There are 14 residues in the CDR3. Germline assignment: CDR1 SGHTA and CDR2 FQGNSA. The CDR3 protein is CASSRGEPSDTQYF. The CDR3 bases are TGTGCCAGCAGCCGGGGGGAGCCCTCAGATACGCAGTATTTT.

This rearrangement joins TRBV2 to TRBJ1-5; D might be TRBD1 (5 bases). V lost 6 bases to trimming and J lost 2 bases, with 14 bases between them. Germline lookup yields CDR1 SNHLY and CDR2 FYNNEI. The CDR3 is 15 amino acids. DNA for the CDR3: TGTGCCAGCAGGATGGACAAATGGGGCAATCAGCCCCAGCATTTT. Protein product: CASRMDKWGNQPQHF.

The chain is built from TRBV3-1 (or the pseudogene TRBV3-2) and TRBJ2-3; D perhaps matches TRBD2 (6 bases). Germline CDR1 reads LGHDT; CDR2 reads YNNKEL (reference sequence). This CDR3 spans 15 amino acids. Deletions cut 4 bases from V and 2 bases from J, with 13 bases between. CDR3 nucleotide sequence: TGTGCCAGCAGCCTCTCCGGGACTCCCACAGATACGCAGTATTTT. It yields the protein CASSLSGTPTDTQYF.

The table lists this clone with a few counts. The chain combines TRBV7-9 with TRBJ2-2; 7 nucleotides align to TRBD2. The CDR3 is 13 amino acids. Germline-derived CDR1 and CDR2 are SEHNR and FQNEAQ (reference sequence). The V segment lost 2 bases and the J segment 7 bases; nucleotides outside the gene matches: 1. CDR3 region: CASSLRGDGELFF. CDR3 nucleotide sequence: TGTGCCAGCAGCTTACGGGGGGACGGGGAGCTGTTTTTT.

This chain uses TRBV9 with TRBJ1-2; a weak D match, TRBD1 (5 bases). The germline CDR1 and CDR2 sequences are SGDLS and YYNGEE. The length of the CDR3 is 14 residues. Trimming removed 3 bases at V and 6 bases at J, with 15 bases between. The CDR3 region has the DNA TGTGCCAGCAGCGCCTTCAGCGAAGGGGATGGCTACACCTTC. Its protein is CASSAFSEGDGYTF.

V gene TRBV3-1 (or the pseudogene TRBV3-2) combines with J gene TRBJ1-5; D perhaps matches TRBD1 (5 bases). Trimming took off 3 bases at V and 7 bases at J, with 13 bases between the two ends. Germline V lookup: CDR1 LGHDT, CDR2 YNNKEL (reference sequence). The CDR3 is 14 amino acids. The CDR3 loop is CASSQSAGDQPQHF. In DNA, the CDR3 is TGTGCCAGCAGCCAGTCGGCTGGGGACCAGCCCCAGCATTTT.

The chain joins TRBV9 to TRBJ1-6; 7 bases agree with TRBD1. CDR3 size: 14 residues. Germline V gene lookup returns CDR1 SGDLS and CDR2 YYNGEE. V was clipped by 4 bases and J by 9 bases; unmatched bases: 7. CDR3 coding DNA: TGTGCCAGCAGCCCCCGACAGGGAACTTCACCCCTCCACTTT. It yields the protein CASSPRQGTSPLHF.

The rearrangement links TRBV7-9 to TRBJ1-3; the D is unclear. Germline loops: CDR1 SEHNR, CDR2 FQNEAQ (reference sequence). The CDR3 extends over 9 amino acids. With 10 bases removed from V and 4 bases from J, the gap between germline ends came to 2 bases. This CDR3 is CATGNTIYF. Here the CDR3 DNA reads TGTGCCACAGGAAACACCATATATTTT.

The V and J genes are TRBV28 and TRBJ2-7, with TRBD1 as a possible D gene (5 bases). Trimming removed 4 bases from V and 3 bases from J, with 10 bases in between. CDR3 length: 13 residues. Germline V gives CDR1 MDHEN, CDR2 SYDVKM. This CDR3 reads CASSSRDFYEQYF. The DNA for the CDR3 is TGTGCCAGCAGTTCCAGGGATTTCTACGAGCAGTACTTC.

The gene calls are TRBV6-5 and TRBJ1-6, with 9 bases that match TRBD1. The CDR3 covers 14 residues. V shed 6 bases and J 9 bases; nucleotides not matched to a gene: 6. Germline CDR1 and CDR2: MNHEY and SVGAGI. CDR3 loop: CASRNRGPSSPLHF. The CDR3 DNA reads TGTGCCAGCAGGAACAGGGGGCCAAGTTCACCCCTCCACTTT.

The chain recombines TRBV6-5 with TRBJ1-4; possible D gene TRBD1, 5 bases. The V gene lost 2 bases and the J gene lost 6 bases, with 13 bases spanning the gap. The germline V gene encodes CDR1 MNHEY and CDR2 SVGAGI. The CDR3 length is 15 residues. The CDR3 sequence is CASSYAGPGDEKLFF. The DNA of the CDR3 is TGTGCCAGCAGTTACGCGGGACCGGGAGATGAAAAACTGTTTTTT.

The chain joins TRBV6-5 to TRBJ1-6, with D possibly being TRBD1 (6 bases). Germline values: CDR1 MNHEY, CDR2 SVGAGI. The germline V and J ends were trimmed by 2 bases and 9 bases, with 11 bases remaining between them. The CDR3 loop spans 14 amino acids. In DNA, the CDR3 is TGTGCCAGCAGTTACGACAGGTTGCGTTCACCCCTCCACTTT. It translates to CASSYDRLRSPLHF.

This chain joins TRBV10-3 and TRBJ1-6, with 10 nucleotides matching TRBD1. V lost 2 bases, J lost 9 bases, and 7 bases stayed unmatched. The CDR3 totals 16 residues. The germline V gene has CDR1 ENHRY and CDR2 SYGVKD. The CDR3 bases are TGTGCCATCAGTGAGCTCGGACAGGGGGAAACTTCACCCCTCCACTTT. Amino acids: CAISELGQGETSPLHF.